This TCR beta chain is drawn from a study (dated by TCRdb to about 2015). Regarding the research as a whole: The study set out to test whether tumor-infiltrating Tregs in breast cancer get recruited from blood Tregs or are instead converted in situ from other CD4+ T cell subsets.

Comments on this clonotype: It lacks a known antigen. Base qualities are not provided; no much larger clone lies one nucleotide away.

Reading from cysteine to phenylalanine, the CDR3 counts 14 amino acids. The read is trimmed to its CDR3 DNA, 42 bases read in frame from base 1. Reading the germline V gene gives CDR1 MNHEY and CDR2 SVGAGI. V is cut by 5 bases and J by 0 bases, and the space between the germline ends is 7 bases. Full-length TCR variable regions were amplified by 5' RACE PCR with constant-region reverse primers, followed by semi-nested PCR with Nested Universal Primer A. The ReliaPrep RNA Cell Miniprep System was used to extract total RNA, which was then reverse transcribed into 5'RACE-ready cDNA with the SMARTer RACE 5'/3' Kit. Full-length TCR alpha and beta libraries were barcoded with multiplex adaptors and sequenced on an Illumina MiSeq. In the paper's pipeline: For each of nine subset-tissue groups, sequencing data from the five patients were pooled, and the groups were compared by unsupervised clustering of TCR gene usage. The Morisita-Horn index was used to calculate repertoire similarity, with shared sequences weighted according to their contribution to each repertoire. TCRdb's own reprocessing of the public reads used fastp at Q25 and MiXCR and kept productive beta chains. Identical CDR3 protein sequences are pooled into one entry, listed with their most common genes and DNA. These V and J calls rely on TCRdb rather than the paper's analysis. The sample includes 62,000 or so distinct CDR3 sequences, with around a fifth observed a single time. More than 2.5% of the sample is in the top ten clones.

The paper's findings and limits, for the study overall: The greatest overlap of tumor-infiltrating Treg TCR alpha and beta sequences was with tumor naive CD4+ T cells, followed next by blood naive CD4+ T cells. Tumor memory CD4+ T cell TCR gene usage clustered with blood and lymph node memory CD4+ cells and lymph node naive CD4+ cells. The larger-cohort validation was restricted to a single TCR beta V-J rearrangement rather than whole repertoires.

The memory CD4+ T cell population was isolated based on a CD4+CD45RO+CD25- phenotype. Tregs, naive and memory CD4+ T cells from tumor, blood and ipsilateral draining lymph nodes of 5 or 6 breast cancer patients underwent full-length TCR alpha and beta sequencing. Tumor tissue and lymph nodes obtained from ipsilateral axillary dissection were perfused with PBS, minced and then digested with collagenase I and hyaluronidase. Ficoll density gradient centrifugation was used to isolate mononuclear cells from lymph nodes or from about 50 ml of peripheral blood. A purity exceeding 90% was confirmed by FACS for the sorted cell populations.

The sequencing sample was made of memory CD4+ T cells sorted from a lymph node. This specimen's cell subset or site label, per the study, means: memory CD4+ T cells, CD4+CD45RO+CD25-. The receptor comes from a female donor with breast cancer. The chain links TRBV6-5 with TRBJ2-2, with the D gene tentatively TRBD1 or TRBD2, based on 5 matching bases in each. CDR3 sequence: CASSMGPNTGELFF. Read as DNA, the sequence is TGTGCCAGCAGTATGGGACCGAACACCGGGGAGCTGTTTTTT.